These T cell receptor beta chains were read from a single sample in a study of T-cell memory formation after mild COVID-19. TCRdb ran MiXCR on the 5' RACE reads and lists one entry per CDR3 protein. The sample records a few hundred thousand distinct CDR3 sequences, less than 25% being singletons. Sequenced material: PBMCs or a T cell subset sorted from them (not recorded which). The origin of the receptors is an adult woman who had mild COVID-19 (a few samples of this study predate the infection). Cell type and time point are not known. CDR3s include the opening cysteine and the closing phenylalanine or tryptophan. The D gene is left open where the match is weak. Clone sizes are given selectively: once, few, many, or a class where the clone is expanded.

V gene,J gene,D gene,clone size,CDR3 protein,CDR3 DNA
TRBV12-3/TRBV12-4,TRBJ2-1,.,few,CASSFTCRAGLSCEQFF,TGTGCCAGCAGTTTTACCTGCAGGGCGGGCCTATCGTGTGAGCAGTTCTTC
TRBV7-8,TRBJ1-5,.,.,CASSPESRVNQPQHF,TGTGCCAGCAGCCCTGAGAGCAGGGTGAATCAGCCCCAGCATTTT
TRBV7-2,TRBJ2-1,.,.,CASSSRVLDNEQFF,TGTGCCAGCAGCTCAAGGGTCCTAGACAATGAGCAGTTCTTC
TRBV4-2,TRBJ2-1,TRBD1,.,CASSQGQGNDNEQFF,TGTGCCAGCAGCCAGGGACAGGGTAACGACAATGAGCAGTTCTTC
TRBV28,TRBJ1-1,.,.,CASRNGGLTEAFF,TGTGCCAGCAGAAACGGGGGGCTCACTGAAGCTTTCTTT
TRBV5-6,TRBJ2-5,.,.,CASSRTRYPQETQYF,TGTGCCAGCAGTCGGACCCGCTACCCACAAGAGACCCAGTACTTC
TRBV29-1,TRBJ2-7,.,.,CSVGGGQNSYEQYF,TGCAGCGTGGGGGGGGGACAGAACTCCTACGAGCAGTACTTC
TRBV6-5,TRBJ2-6,TRBD1,.,CASSYSDGTGRSGANVLTF,TGTGCCAGCAGTTACTCGGACGGGACAGGGAGATCTGGGGCCAACGTCCTGACTTTC
TRBV7-2,TRBJ1-4,.,few,CASSTDSKIVEKLFF,TGTGCCAGCAGCACTGACAGTAAGATCGTGGAAAAACTGTTTTTT
TRBV24-1,TRBJ2-1,.,few,CATQTPVSQGNEQFF,TGTGCCACTCAGACCCCGGTAAGCCAAGGCAATGAGCAGTTCTTC
TRBV5-1,TRBJ2-4,.,.,CASSLTATVGAKNIQYF,TGCGCCAGCAGCTTGACGGCCACAGTGGGAGCCAAAAACATTCAGTACTTC
TRBV12-3/TRBV12-4,TRBJ2-5,.,many,CASSFRGQETQYF,TGTGCCAGCAGTTTTCGAGGACAAGAGACCCAGTACTTC
TRBV7-2,TRBJ2-7,.,.,CASSFPGQRLYEQYF,TGTGCCAGCAGCTTCCCCGGACAGAGACTCTACGAGCAGTACTTC
TRBV6-5,TRBJ2-3,.,.,CASSYGTLSDTQYF,TGTGCCAGCAGTTACGGGACCCTTTCAGATACGCAGTATTTT
TRBV20-1,TRBJ2-7,.,many,CSASGGVWSYEQYF,TGCAGTGCTAGCGGGGGCGTATGGTCCTACGAGCAGTACTTC
TRBV5-1,TRBJ2-5,TRBD2,.,CASSSTSGSRAPYF,TGCGCCAGCAGCTCGACTAGCGGATCAAGGGCCCCCTACTTC
TRBV19,TRBJ1-1,TRBD1,.,CASRDRGLPEAFF,TGTGCCAGCCGGGACAGGGGGCTTCCTGAAGCTTTCTTT
TRBV10-2,TRBJ2-1,TRBD2,few,CASSPTRGREAPYNEQFF,TGCGCCAGCAGTCCTACTCGGGGGAGGGAAGCTCCCTACAATGAGCAGTTCTTC
TRBV21-1,TRBJ1-1,.,.,CASRAGTGDTEAFF,TGTGCCAGCCGCGCCGGGACAGGGGACACTGAAGCTTTCTTT
TRBV5-1,TRBJ2-3,.,.,CASSWRDSVTDTQYF,TGCGCCAGCAGCTGGCGGGACAGCGTAACAGATACGCAGTATTTT
TRBV6-5,TRBJ1-6,TRBD1,.,CASSYSNRGGVSPLHF,TGTGCCAGCAGTTACTCGAACAGGGGCGGCGTTTCACCCCTCCACTTT
TRBV20-1,TRBJ2-7,.,few,CSARVTGKYEQYF,TGCAGTGCTAGAGTTACGGGGAAATACGAGCAGTACTTC
TRBV5-1,TRBJ2-5,TRBD1,few,CASSKKIGTVQETQYF,TGCGCCAGCAGCAAAAAAATCGGGACAGTCCAAGAGACCCAGTACTTC
TRBV7-9,TRBJ2-1,.,few,CASSLAWGAYSYNEQFF,TGTGCCAGCAGCTTAGCGTGGGGGGCCTACTCCTACAATGAGCAGTTCTTC
TRBV15,TRBJ2-3,TRBD1,few,CATSRDGRQGRTDTQYF,TGTGCCACCAGCAGAGATGGCCGACAGGGCCGCACAGATACGCAGTATTTT
TRBV12-3/TRBV12-4,TRBJ2-5,.,few,CASSLHTAQETQYF,TGTGCCAGCAGTTTACACACGGCCCAAGAGACCCAGTACTTC
TRBV15,TRBJ2-5,TRBD2,.,CATSSTRLAGSRETQYF,TGTGCCACCAGCAGTACCAGACTAGCGGGGTCTAGGGAGACCCAGTACTTC
TRBV7-6,TRBJ2-1,TRBD1,.,CASSARTGGKQFF,TGTGCCAGCAGCGCTCGGACAGGGGGTAAGCAGTTCTTC
TRBV4-2,TRBJ2-2,.,few,CASSTGTIHTGELFF,TGTGCCAGCAGCACTGGGACCATTCACACCGGGGAGCTGTTTTTT
TRBV18,TRBJ2-5,.,few,CASSPPYLVQGLETQYF,TGTGCCAGCTCACCACCGTACTTGGTACAGGGATTAGAGACCCAGTACTTC
TRBV24-1,TRBJ1-2,TRBD1,.,CATPTQDRGYGYTF,TGTGCCACCCCCACCCAGGACAGGGGTTATGGCTACACCTTC
TRBV6-2/TRBV6-3,TRBJ1-4,TRBD1,.,CASSSGTAEKLFF,TGTGCCAGCAGTTCCGGGACAGCTGAAAAACTGTTTTTT
TRBV30,TRBJ1-2,.,.,CAWRAEHIWGEQANYVYTF,TGTGCCTGGAGGGCTGAGCATATATGGGGCGAACAAGCTAACTATGTCTACACCTTC
TRBV5-1,TRBJ2-3,.,few,CASSLAGFADTQYF,TGCGCCAGCAGCTTGGCGGGGTTTGCAGATACGCAGTATTTT
TRBV27,TRBJ1-5,.,few,CASSLSMTNNQPQHF,TGTGCCAGCAGTTTATCGATGACAAACAATCAGCCCCAGCATTTT
TRBV11-2,TRBJ1-6,TRBD1,.,CASRNQADRASPLHF,TGTGCCAGCAGGAACCAAGCCGACAGGGCTTCACCCCTCCACTTT